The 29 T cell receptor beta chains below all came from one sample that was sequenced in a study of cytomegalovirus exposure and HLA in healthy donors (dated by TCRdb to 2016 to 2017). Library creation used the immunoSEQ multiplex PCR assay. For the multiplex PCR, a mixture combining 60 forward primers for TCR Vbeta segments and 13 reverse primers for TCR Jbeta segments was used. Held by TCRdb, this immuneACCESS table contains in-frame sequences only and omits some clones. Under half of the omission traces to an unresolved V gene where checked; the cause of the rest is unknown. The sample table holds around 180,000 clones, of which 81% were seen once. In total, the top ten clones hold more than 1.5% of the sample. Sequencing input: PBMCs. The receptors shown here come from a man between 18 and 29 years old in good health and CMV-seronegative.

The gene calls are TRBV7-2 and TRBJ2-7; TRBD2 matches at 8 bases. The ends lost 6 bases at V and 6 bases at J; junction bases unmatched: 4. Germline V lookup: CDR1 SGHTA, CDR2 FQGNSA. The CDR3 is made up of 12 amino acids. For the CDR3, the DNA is TGTGCCAGCAGAGCCGGGGGGGTCGAGCAGTACTTC. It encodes CASRAGGVEQYF.

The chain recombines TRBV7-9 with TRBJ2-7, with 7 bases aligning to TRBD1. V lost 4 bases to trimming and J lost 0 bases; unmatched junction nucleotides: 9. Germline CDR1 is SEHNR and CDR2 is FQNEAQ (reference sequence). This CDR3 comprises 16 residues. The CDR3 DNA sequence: TGTGCCAGCAGCTCGTCCGGGACAGCGGACTCCTACGAGCAGTACTTC. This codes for CASSSSGTADSYEQYF.

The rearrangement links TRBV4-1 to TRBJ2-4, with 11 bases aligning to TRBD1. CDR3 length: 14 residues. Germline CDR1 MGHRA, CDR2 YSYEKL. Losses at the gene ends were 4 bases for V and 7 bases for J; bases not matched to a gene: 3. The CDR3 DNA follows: TGCGCCAGCAGCCTTGGGACAGGGGGGAACATTCAGTACTTC. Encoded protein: CASSLGTGGNIQYF.

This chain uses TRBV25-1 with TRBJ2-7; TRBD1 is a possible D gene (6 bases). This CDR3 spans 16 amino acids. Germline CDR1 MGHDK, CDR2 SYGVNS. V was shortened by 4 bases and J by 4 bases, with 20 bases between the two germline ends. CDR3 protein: CASSGGFQGLRYEQYF. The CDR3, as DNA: TGTGCCAGCAGTGGAGGGTTTCAGGGGCTGAGGTACGAGCAGTACTTC.

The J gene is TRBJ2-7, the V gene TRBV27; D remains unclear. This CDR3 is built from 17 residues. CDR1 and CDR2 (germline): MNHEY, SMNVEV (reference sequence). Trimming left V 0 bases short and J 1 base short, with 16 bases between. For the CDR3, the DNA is TGTGCCAGCAGTTTATCTCAGTCTTTCCCCCCGTCCTACGAGCAGTACTTC. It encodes CASSLSQSFPPSYEQYF.

The chain's CDR3 is CASSVGQRGYNEQFF. In DNA form, the CDR3 reads TGTGCCAGCAGCGTAGGCCAGCGGGGCTACAATGAGCAGTTCTTC. The chain combines TRBV9 with TRBJ2-1; 7 bases match TRBD2. From germline, CDR1 is SGDLS and CDR2 YYNGEE. Losses at the gene ends were 0 bases for V and 3 bases for J; bases not matched to a gene: 3. This CDR3 is 15 amino acids long.

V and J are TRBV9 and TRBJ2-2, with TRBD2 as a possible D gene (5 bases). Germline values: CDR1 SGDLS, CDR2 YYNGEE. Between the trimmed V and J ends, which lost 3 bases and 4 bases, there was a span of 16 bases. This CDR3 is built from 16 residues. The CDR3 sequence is CASSGSTSQSTGELFF. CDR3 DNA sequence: TGTGCCAGCAGCGGGAGTACTAGTCAGTCCACCGGGGAGCTGTTTTTT. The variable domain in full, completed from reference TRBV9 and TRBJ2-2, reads DSGVTQTPKHLITATGQRVTLRCSPRSGDLSVYWYQQSLDQGLQFLIQYYNGEERAKGNILERFSAQQFPDLHSELNLSSLELGDSALYFCASSGSTSQSTGELFFGEGSRLTVL.

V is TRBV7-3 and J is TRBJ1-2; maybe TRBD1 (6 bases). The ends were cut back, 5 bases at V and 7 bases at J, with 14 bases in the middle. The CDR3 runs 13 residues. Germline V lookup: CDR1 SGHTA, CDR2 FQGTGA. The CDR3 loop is CASSRGGGSGYTF. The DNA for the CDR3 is TGTGCCAGCAGCCGAGGGGGGGGAAGTGGCTACACCTTC.

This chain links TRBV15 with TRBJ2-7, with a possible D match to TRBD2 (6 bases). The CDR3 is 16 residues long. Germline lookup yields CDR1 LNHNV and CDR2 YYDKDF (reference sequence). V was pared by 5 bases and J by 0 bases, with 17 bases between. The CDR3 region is CATSPVAQRASYEQYF. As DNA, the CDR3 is TGTGCCACCAGCCCAGTGGCCCAGCGGGCCTCCTACGAGCAGTACTTC.

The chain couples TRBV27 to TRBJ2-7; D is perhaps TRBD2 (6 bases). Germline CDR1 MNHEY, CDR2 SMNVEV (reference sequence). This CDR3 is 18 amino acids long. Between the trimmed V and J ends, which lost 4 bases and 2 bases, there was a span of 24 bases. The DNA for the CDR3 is TGTGCCAGCAGTTACGGGAGTTTAGGGCCCGGGATCGCCTACGAGCAGTACTTC. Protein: CASSYGSLGPGIAYEQYF.

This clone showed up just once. CDR3 DNA: TGTGCCAGCAGTGATCGGAGCAGAATCTATGGCTACACCTTC. Translating gives CASSDRSRIYGYTF. This chain connects TRBV25-1 to TRBJ1-2; D is uncertain. The CDR3 runs 14 residues. The V gene lost 3 bases and the J gene lost 4 bases, with 12 bases spanning the gap. Germline V gene lookup returns CDR1 MGHDK and CDR2 SYGVNS.

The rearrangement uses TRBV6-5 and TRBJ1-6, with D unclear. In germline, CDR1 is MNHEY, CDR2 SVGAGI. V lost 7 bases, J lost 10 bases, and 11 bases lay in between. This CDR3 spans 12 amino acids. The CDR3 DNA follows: TGTGCCAGCAAAGAGGGCGGATCACCCCTCCACTTT. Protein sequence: CASKEGGSPLHF.

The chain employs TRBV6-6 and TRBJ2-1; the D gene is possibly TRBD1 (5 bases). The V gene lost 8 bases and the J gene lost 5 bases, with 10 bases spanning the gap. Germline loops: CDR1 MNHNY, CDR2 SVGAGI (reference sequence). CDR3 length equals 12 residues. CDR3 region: CASEDRNNEQFF. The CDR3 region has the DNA TGTGCCAGCGAAGACAGAAACAATGAGCAGTTCTTC.

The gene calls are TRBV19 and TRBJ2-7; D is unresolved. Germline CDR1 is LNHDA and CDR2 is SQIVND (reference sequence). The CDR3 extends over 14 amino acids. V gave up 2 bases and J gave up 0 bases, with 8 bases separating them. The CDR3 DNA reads TGTGCCAGTAGTATAATCCCGGGCTCCTACGAGCAGTACTTC. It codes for CASSIIPGSYEQYF.

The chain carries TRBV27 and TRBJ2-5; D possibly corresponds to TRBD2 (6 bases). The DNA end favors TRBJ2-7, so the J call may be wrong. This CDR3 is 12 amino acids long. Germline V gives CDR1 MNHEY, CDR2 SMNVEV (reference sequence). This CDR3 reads CAARRGPYEQYF. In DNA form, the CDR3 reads TGTGCCGCCCGGCGGGGCCCCTACGAGCAGTACTTC.

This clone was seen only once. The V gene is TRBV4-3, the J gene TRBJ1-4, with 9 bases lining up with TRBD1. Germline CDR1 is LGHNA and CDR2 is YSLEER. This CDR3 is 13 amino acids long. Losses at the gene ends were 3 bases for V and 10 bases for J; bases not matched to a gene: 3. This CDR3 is CASSQDRGGKLFF. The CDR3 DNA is TGCGCCAGCAGCCAGGACAGGGGAGGAAAACTGTTTTTT.

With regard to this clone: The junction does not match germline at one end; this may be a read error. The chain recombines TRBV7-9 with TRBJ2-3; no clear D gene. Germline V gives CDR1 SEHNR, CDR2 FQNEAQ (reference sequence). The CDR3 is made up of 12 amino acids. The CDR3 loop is CSSSLAQDTQYF. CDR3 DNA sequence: TGTTCCAGCAGCTTAGCTCAAGATACGCAGTATTTT.

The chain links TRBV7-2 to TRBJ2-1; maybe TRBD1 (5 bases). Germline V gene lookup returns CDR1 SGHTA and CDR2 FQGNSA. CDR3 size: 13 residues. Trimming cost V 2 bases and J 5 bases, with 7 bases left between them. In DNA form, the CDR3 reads TGTGCCAGCAGCTTAAGGGGTCACAATGAGCAGTTCTTC. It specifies CASSLRGHNEQFF.

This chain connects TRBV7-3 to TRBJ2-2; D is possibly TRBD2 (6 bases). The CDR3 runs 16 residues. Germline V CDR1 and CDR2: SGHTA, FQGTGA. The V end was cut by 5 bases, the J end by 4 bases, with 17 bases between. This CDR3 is CASSPIGGSGTGELFF. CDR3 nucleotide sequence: TGTGCCAGCAGCCCCATCGGAGGGTCCGGCACCGGGGAGCTGTTTTTT.

CDR3 amino acids: CASSTHPGLDDNEQFF. The CDR3 nucleotides read TGTGCCAGCAGCACCCATCCGGGACTAGACGACAATGAGCAGTTCTTC. The rearrangement uses TRBV2 and TRBJ2-1, with TRBD2 matching over 8 bases. CDR3 size: 16 residues. CDR1 and CDR2 (germline): SNHLY, FYNNEI. V gave up 6 bases and J gave up 5 bases; unmatched junction bases: 12.

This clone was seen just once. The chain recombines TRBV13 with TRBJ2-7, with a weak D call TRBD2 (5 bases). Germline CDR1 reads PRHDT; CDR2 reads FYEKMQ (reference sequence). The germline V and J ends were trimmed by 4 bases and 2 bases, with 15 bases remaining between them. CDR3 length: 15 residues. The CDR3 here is CASSYLAGKTYEQYF. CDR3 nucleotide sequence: TGTGCCAGCAGCTATCTAGCTGGAAAGACCTACGAGCAGTACTTC.

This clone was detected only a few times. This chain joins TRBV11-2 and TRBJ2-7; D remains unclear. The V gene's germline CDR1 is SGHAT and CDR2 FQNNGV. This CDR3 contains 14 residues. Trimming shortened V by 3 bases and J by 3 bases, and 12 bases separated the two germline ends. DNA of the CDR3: TGTGCCAGCAGCTTCTCCCCGTCCTACTACGAGCAGTACTTC. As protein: CASSFSPSYYEQYF.

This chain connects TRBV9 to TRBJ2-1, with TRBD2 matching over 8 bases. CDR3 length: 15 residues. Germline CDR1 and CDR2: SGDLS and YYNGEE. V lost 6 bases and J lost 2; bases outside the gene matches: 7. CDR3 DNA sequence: TGTGCCAGCATAAGGCGGGGGGACACCTACAATGAGCAGTTCTTC. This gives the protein CASIRRGDTYNEQFF.

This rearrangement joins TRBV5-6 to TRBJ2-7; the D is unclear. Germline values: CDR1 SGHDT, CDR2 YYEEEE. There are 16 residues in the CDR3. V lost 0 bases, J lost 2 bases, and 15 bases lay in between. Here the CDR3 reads CASSLASLGGTYEQYF. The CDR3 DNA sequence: TGTGCCAGCAGCTTGGCGTCCCTAGGCGGCACCTACGAGCAGTACTTC.

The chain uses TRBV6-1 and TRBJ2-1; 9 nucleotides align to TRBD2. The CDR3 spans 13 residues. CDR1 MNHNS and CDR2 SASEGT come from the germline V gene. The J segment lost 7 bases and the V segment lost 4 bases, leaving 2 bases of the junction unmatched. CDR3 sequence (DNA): TGTGCCAGCAGTGTCAGCGGGAGGAATGAGCAGTTCTTC. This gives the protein CASSVSGRNEQFF.

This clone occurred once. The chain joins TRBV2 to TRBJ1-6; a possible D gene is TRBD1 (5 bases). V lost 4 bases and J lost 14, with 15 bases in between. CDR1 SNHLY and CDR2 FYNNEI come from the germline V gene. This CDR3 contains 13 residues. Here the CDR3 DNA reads TGTGCCAGCAGTGCAGAGTCCTCAGGGTCCCTCCACTTT. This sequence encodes CASSAESSGSLHF.

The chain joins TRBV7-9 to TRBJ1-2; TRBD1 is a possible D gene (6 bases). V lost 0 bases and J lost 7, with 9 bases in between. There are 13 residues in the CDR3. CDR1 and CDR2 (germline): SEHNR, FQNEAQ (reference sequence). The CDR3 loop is CASSLAGRGGYTF. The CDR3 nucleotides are TGTGCCAGCAGCTTAGCGGGCAGGGGTGGCTACACCTTC.

The CDR3 DNA reads TGCGCCAGCAGCCAAGGGGGGCGGTTCTCTGGAAACACCATATATTTT. Translated, it gives CASSQGGRFSGNTIYF. This sequence joins TRBV4-1 and TRBJ1-3; D is possibly TRBD1 (6 bases). This CDR3 has 16 residues. Deletions cut 1 base from V and 0 bases from J, with 10 bases between. Per germline, CDR1 MGHRA and CDR2 YSYEKL.

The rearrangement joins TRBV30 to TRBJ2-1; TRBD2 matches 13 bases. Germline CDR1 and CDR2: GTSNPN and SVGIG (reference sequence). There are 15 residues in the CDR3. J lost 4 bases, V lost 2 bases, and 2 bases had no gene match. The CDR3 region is CAWSRTSGRYNEQFF. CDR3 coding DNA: TGTGCCTGGAGTCGGACTAGCGGGAGATACAATGAGCAGTTCTTC. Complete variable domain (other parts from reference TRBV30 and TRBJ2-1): SQTIHQWPATLVQPVGSPLSLECTVEGTSNPNLYWYRQAAGRGLQLLFYSVGIGQISSEVPQNLSASRPQDRQFILSSKKLLLSDSGFYLCAWSRTSGRYNEQFFGPGTRLTVL.